This passage covers 16 T cell receptor beta chains from one sample sequenced in a study of blood T cell repertoires in COVID-19. Only in-frame clones appear in the TCRdb table, and some are missing; sequencing was by immunoSEQ multiplex PCR. The sample carries tens of thousands of clones, roughly 80% recorded once. The source material was peripheral blood. The receptors stem from a man aged 40-55 years with acute or convalescent COVID-19.

V usage is TRBV5-1 and J usage is TRBJ2-2; D is perhaps TRBD2 (5 bases). The CDR3 extends over 15 amino acids. The germline CDR1 and CDR2 sequences are SGHRS and YFSETQ. Deletions cut 0 bases from V and 6 bases from J, with 12 bases between. For the CDR3, the DNA is TGCGCCAGCAGCTTGGTTGTGGGAGCGGCCGGGGAGCTGTTTTTT. Translated, it gives CASSLVVGAAGELFF.

V and J are TRBV5-6 and TRBJ2-3; the D is unclear. The V gene lost 2 bases and the J gene lost 8 bases, with 6 bases spanning the gap. Germline CDR1 reads SGHDT; CDR2 reads YYEEEE. There are 11 residues in the CDR3. CDR3 loop: CASSFAVTQYF. The CDR3 nucleotides read TGTGCCAGCAGCTTCGCGGTTACGCAGTATTTT.

The genes are TRBV6-5 and TRBJ2-4; D not resolved. The V gene lost 7 bases and the J gene lost 0 bases, with 13 bases spanning the gap. Germline assignment: CDR1 MNHEY and CDR2 SVGAGI. This CDR3 has 15 residues. CDR3 residues: CASTPAELAKNIQYF. In DNA, the CDR3 is TGTGCCAGCACCCCCGCAGAATTAGCCAAAAACATTCAGTACTTC.

This clone was detected only once. The chain combines TRBV28 with TRBJ1-4; D might be TRBD1 (6 bases). The V end lost 6 bases, the J end lost 8 bases, and 16 bases lay between the germline ends. The CDR3 sequence is 14 residues long. Germline V gives CDR1 MDHEN, CDR2 SYDVKM. The CDR3 region is CASRLTGRGEKLFF. The CDR3 DNA sequence: TGTGCCAGCAGGCTCACAGGGCGGGGGGAAAAACTGTTTTTT.

To note about this clone: The junction departs from germline at one end; a sequencing error may be responsible. The J gene is TRBJ2-7, the V gene TRBV20-1; D possibly corresponds to TRBD1 (6 bases). This CDR3 is 11 amino acids long. Germline V CDR1 and CDR2: DFQATT, SNEGSKA (reference sequence). The CDR3 sequence is CSARDGQILGF. For the CDR3, the DNA is TGCAGTGCTAGAGATGGACAGATCTTAGGTTTC.

This clone was detected once. The V call is TRBV5-4, the J call TRBJ2-3; a possible D gene is TRBD1 (6 bases). The length of the CDR3 is 14 residues. The germline V gene has CDR1 SGHNT and CDR2 YYREEE (reference sequence). Trimming shortened V by 2 bases and J by 6 bases, and 13 bases separated the two germline ends. This CDR3 reads CASSFRDKRDTQYF. Written as DNA, the CDR3 is TGTGCCAGCAGCTTCCGGGACAAGAGGGATACGCAGTATTTT.

The chain has TRBV27 and TRBJ1-5; no clear D. The CDR3 sequence is 13 residues long. The germline gives CDR1 MNHEY, CDR2 SMNVEV (reference sequence). V was cut by 0 bases and J by 7 bases, with 7 bases left in between. CDR3 nucleotide sequence: TGTGCCAGCAGTTTATCTGGGAGACAGCCCCAGCATTTT. Translating it yields CASSLSGRQPQHF.

This sequence joins TRBV11-2 and TRBJ2-1; the D gene is possibly TRBD1 (6 bases). The CDR3 has 11 residues. Trimming shortened V by 8 bases and J by 10 bases, and 12 bases separated the two germline ends. Per the germline V gene, CDR1 is SGHAT and CDR2 is FQNNGV. CDR3 amino acids: CASGIGGEQFF. The CDR3 DNA is TGTGCCAGCGGGATTGGGGGCGAGCAGTTCTTC.

The chain is built from TRBV12-3 or TRBV12-4 and TRBJ1-1; a possible D gene is TRBD1 (5 bases). Trimming shortened V by 3 bases and J by 4 bases, and 9 bases separated the two germline ends. The CDR3 has 13 amino acids. The CDR3 DNA reads as TGTGCCAGCAGTTTTATGGGGCGCACTGAAGCTTTCTTT. Its translation: CASSFMGRTEAFF.

This clone occurred once. Written as DNA, the CDR3 is TGTGCCAGCAGCCCGAGACAGGGGTCGTCAGATACGCAGTATTTT. The encoded protein is CASSPRQGSSDTQYF. V and J are TRBV11-3 and TRBJ2-3, with 8 bases lining up with TRBD1. Germline CDR1 is SGHNT and CDR2 is YENEEA. This CDR3 contains 15 residues. V shed 5 bases and J 4 bases; nucleotides not matched to a gene: 8.

CDR3 DNA: TGTGCCAGCAGCGCCGGGACAGCCCTTGGCAATGAGCAGTTCTTC. This sequence encodes CASSAGTALGNEQFF. The chain is built from TRBV9 and TRBJ2-1; the match to TRBD1 covers 7 bases. Germline V CDR1 and CDR2: SGDLS, YYNGEE. The CDR3 runs 15 residues. Trimming at V came to 3 bases and at J to 6 bases, leaving 9 bases not matched to a gene.

This clone has more than one count but fewer than ten. The chain uses TRBV5-6 and TRBJ1-5, with 8 bases fitting TRBD1. The trim removed 3 bases at V and 4 bases at J, leaving 3 bases unmatched. Germline V gene sequence: CDR1 SGHDT, CDR2 YYEEEE. The CDR3 runs to 14 residues. This chain's CDR3 is CASSSGTGNQPQHF. The DNA for the CDR3 is TGTGCCAGCAGCTCGGGGACAGGAAATCAGCCCCAGCATTTT.

The chain recombines TRBV11-2 with TRBJ2-1, with D perhaps matching TRBD2 (5 bases). CDR1 SGHAT and CDR2 FQNNGV come from the germline V gene. V was clipped by 5 bases and J by 4 bases, with 9 bases between them. The CDR3 loop spans 13 amino acids. Written as DNA, the CDR3 is TGTGCCAGCAGCCCCAGGACTTACAATGAGCAGTTCTTC. Its translation is CASSPRTYNEQFF.

This chain uses TRBV7-9 with TRBJ2-7, with D uncertain. The germline CDR1 and CDR2 sequences are SEHNR and FQNEAQ (reference sequence). This CDR3 comprises 12 residues. V was shortened by 6 bases and J by 2 bases, with 8 bases between the two germline ends. CDR3 amino acids: CASSHEPYEQYF. The CDR3 nucleotides read TGTGCCAGCAGTCACGAGCCCTACGAGCAGTACTTC.

This clone was counted a single time. V usage is TRBV6-5 and J usage is TRBJ2-3; D is possibly TRBD1 (7 bases). Trimming cost V 11 bases and J 1 base, with 13 bases left between them. There are 13 residues in the CDR3. CDR1 is MNHEY and CDR2 is SVGAGI in the germline V gene. Here the CDR3 reads CAGQGGGTDTQYF. CDR3 nucleotide sequence: TGTGCCGGTCAGGGGGGAGGCACAGATACGCAGTATTTT.

The rearrangement joins TRBV18 to TRBJ2-7, with 8 bases aligning to TRBD1. CDR3 size: 15 residues. The junction had 8 bases not matched to a gene; V was cut back by 2 bases and J by 5 bases. From germline, CDR1 is KGHSH and CDR2 LQKENI. The DNA for the CDR3 is TGTGCCAGCTCACCAGTAGGACAGGGACGTGACGAGCAGTACTTC. Its translation: CASSPVGQGRDEQYF.